Sequencing of this T cell receptor beta chain was carried out in a study of siplizumab effects on memory and regulatory T cells. Overall study results and limits: In unstimulated cells, naive T cells appeared more diverse than memory T cells and seemed major alloresponse contributors.

A remark on this clone: The target antigen is unknown.

CDR3 size: 15 residues. V was clipped by 2 bases and J by 4 bases, with 11 bases between them. Germline CDR1 SGHNT, CDR2 YENEEA. The data were produced by immunoSEQ multiplex PCR, yet TCRdb's version contains in-frame clones alone and is incomplete. The table records roughly 50,000 clones, roughly 97% of them present only once. This clonotype originated in a human donor in good health. V gene TRBV11-3 combines with J gene TRBJ1-4; the D is unclear. Sequencing input: naive CD4+ T cells sorted from blood. The CDR3 bases are TGTGCCAGCAGCTTAACGCCCCGCATTAATGAAAAACTGTTTTTT. It translates to CASSLTPRINEKLFF.